These T cell receptor beta chains were read from a single sample in a study of response to subunit inactivated influenza vaccine. Using its own MiXCR run on the RT-PCR reads, TCRdb lists one record per CDR3 protein. The data hold approximately 530,000 distinct CDR3 sequences, with roughly 13% observed a single time. This specimen was PBMCs from blood, taken roughly 47 days after vaccination. The receptors originated from a man aged 50-59 years who received an inactivated influenza vaccine. The conserved cysteine and the conserved F or W are not part of the CDR3 here. Fields, in order: J gene, V gene, clone size, CDR3 protein. Clone size is stated in some rows and not others, as once, few, many or a class when expanded.

TRBJ2-3 TRBV4-1 NA ASSQPGPNLQY
TRBJ2-6 TRBV29-1 NA SVEQSGANVLT
TRBJ2-7 TRBV20-1 few SARARVGLQSYEQY
TRBJ2-1 TRBV5-1 many ASSPRDRLDNEQF
TRBJ2-2 TRBV6-1 NA ASSTTAGAGELF
TRBJ2-7 TRBV12-3/TRBV12-4 many ASSFRQGAHEQY
TRBJ2-7 TRBV20-1 few SARVGGRQTYEQY
TRBJ2-1 TRBV9 many ASSRGLENSYNEQF
TRBJ1-1 TRBV6-2/TRBV6-3 NA ASSYGWTEAF
TRBJ2-3 TRBV5-1 many ASRRTSDTRHTQY
TRBJ1-2 TRBV4-3 NA ASSQEGGPYGYT
TRBJ2-2 TRBV5-1 many ASSPGTGLNTGELF
TRBJ2-5 TRBV5-1 few ASRPPGGGQETQY
TRBJ1-1 TRBV28 NA ASSFFWGRVNTEAF
TRBJ2-1 TRBV2 few ASSEQVGREQF
TRBJ2-1 TRBV7-2 few ASSLVGGADNEQF
TRBJ2-7 TRBV12-3/TRBV12-4 many ASSLGGAFYEQY
TRBJ2-4 TRBV12-3/TRBV12-4 many ASSNSGRADKNIQY
TRBJ2-7 TRBV12-3/TRBV12-4 few ASSRRRDGQYEQY
TRBJ2-7 TRBV7-9 few ASNPADNYEQY
TRBJ2-5 TRBV5-8 few ASSLEGLAGQETQY
TRBJ1-6 TRBV4-3 NA ASSLVRGDSPLH
TRBJ1-1 TRBV6-1 few ASTLRRGGTEAF
TRBJ2-2 TRBV7-8 NA ASGGGLNTGELF
TRBJ2-3 TRBV20-1 many SARVSDTQY
TRBJ2-1 TRBV20-1 NA SASLRNYNEQF
TRBJ2-1 TRBV20-1 NA SATAGTYNEQF
TRBJ1-5 TRBV20-1 few SARDATGGGWQPQH
TRBJ1-2 TRBV6-2/TRBV6-3 few ASSRTGMGQGNGYT
TRBJ1-1 TRBV6-1 NA ASRFREAF
TRBJ1-2 TRBV5-1 NA ASSRADNYGYT
TRBJ2-5 TRBV28 many ASRMLMKETQY
TRBJ2-7 TRBV12-3/TRBV12-4 many ASRPGQGVHEQY